This entry is about one TCR beta chain. Antigen: not known. Beta-chain TCR cDNA was generated via 5'RACE template switching with UMIs. TCRdb reprocessed the 5' RACE reads and keeps a single row for each CDR3 protein, giving no DNA. The sample's table shows approximately 440,000 distinct CDR3 sequences. These data are taken from a study of T cells expressing NK-cell markers. Study in general: According to the study, TCR beta repertoires originated from sorted CD3+CD56+NKG2C+, CD3+CD56+NKG2C- and CD3+CD56-NKG2C+ T cells.

Study-level results: It is unclear if expanded NKG2C-expressing clones target HCMV antigens. Researchers report these clonotypes also headed the CD3+CD56-NKG2C+ fraction in a few donors.

CDR1 is LGHDT and CDR2 is YNNKEL in the germline V gene (reference sequence). This CDR3 is 14 amino acids long. The clonotype comes from a woman between 50 and 59 years old in good health. Source material: blood T cells: a sorted CD56 or NKG2C T cell subset, CD4+ or CD8+ T cells, or bulk PBMC T cells (not recorded which). The chain carries TRBV3-1 and TRBJ2-5; absent DNA, TCRdb's TRBD2 call cannot be checked. The CDR3 spells CASSHRTSVETQYF.